This TCR beta chain was identified in a study of human T cells and chemical hapten exposure (dated by TCRdb to the early 2020s). The study in broad terms: For sensitization, 2% DPC in acetone was applied to a roughly 2 cm by roughly 2 cm area of upper inner arm skin. The mostly female patient cohort included alopecia areata with under or over 50% scalp involvement, alopecia totalis and alopecia universalis. This study followed changes in the peripheral blood TCR repertoire in vivo during primary and secondary sensitization of alopecia patients to the hapten diphenylcyclopropenone (DPC). Patch testing was done on the upper back using Finn chambers containing 0.01% DPC, and results were scored after 6 days according to International Contact Dermatitis Research Group standards. Patient blood was sampled pre-sensitization (week 0) and at 2, 6 and about 24 weeks after DPC sensitization. Libraries were pooled for sequencing, and variation in per-sample TCR yields was attributed mainly to small differences in library volumes within the pool. Blood for TCR sequencing was provided by twenty-nine alopecia patients at one to four time points (pre-sensitization, 2, 6 and 24 weeks). Throughout the study period of around 25 weeks, patients also received therapeutic DPC doses to the scalp every week.

Reading the germline V gene gives CDR1 SGHTA and CDR2 FQGTGA. Trimming leaves V shorter by 2 bases and J shorter by 4 bases, with the junction holding 5 bases beyond the gene matches. The CDR3 contains 17 residues, cysteine and phenylalanine counted. Only the CDR3 region is kept as DNA, spanning 51 bases read in frame from base 1. This clonotype was counted at least ten times. No cognate antigen has been identified for it. No clone much larger than this one lies a single base away; base qualities are absent. The method behind the library was RACE. The run used a NextSeq 500. During library preparation, unique molecular identifiers were attached to individual cDNA molecules so that TCRs could be counted in a quantitative, reproducible way. From each blood RNA sample, both TCR alpha and TCR beta chains were sequenced. Per the original workflow: The median number of TCRs per sample was approximately 98,000, ranging from 23,224 to 690,600. V, J and CDR3 annotation of the TCR reads was carried out using the Decombinator software suite. Every sample was subsampled to the same number of TCRs (28,000) for the PS versus PT1 abundance plots. Expanded TCRs were defined as absent before sensitization and observed at least eight times at the 2-week time point. TCRdb reworked the public reads: Q25 trimming with fastp, MiXCR clone assembly, productive beta chains retained. Rows matching on CDR3 protein sequence are summarized as one entry with the most common DNA and genes. It is TCRdb's table, rather than the study itself, that gives the V and J calls and clone size. The sample table lists more than 50,000 distinct CDR3 sequences, about 7% of them with a count of one. The ten biggest clones cover approximately 1.7% of the sample.

Study-wide findings and limitations: After repeated subsampling, the strength of the expansion versus patch-test correlation and the threshold at which it became significant changed. Significantly more large CDR3 similarity clusters were formed by expanded TCRs than by pre-sensitization or healthy control sets, consistent with antigen-driven responses. Alopecia, a presumed autoimmune disease, was present in all patients, so the immune response of the patients might differ from that of healthy individuals. Patch test score was positively correlated with the number of PT1 expanded TCRs, with significance at thresholds 8, 16 and 32 but not at 4. DPC sensitization did not change the number of TCRs with a frequency above 1 in 1000, and there was no evidence of changes in global repertoire structure.

Read against the paper, the sample's time point label means: pre-sensitization, week 0. Explained via the paper, the treatment or condition label denotes: therapeutic diphenylcyclopropenone sensitization with weekly scalp DPC. At each patch-test visit, blood was drawn before the patch test was applied. Patients were considered eligible if aged 18 to 70, diagnosed with alopecia and deemed suitable for DPC therapy, and patients were excluded if pregnant. Total RNA was extracted from unfractionated whole blood that had been collected in Tempus Blood RNA tubes. Rearrangement joined TRBV7-3 to TRBJ2-1, and 13 bases in between align with TRBD2. Material: whole blood, obtained in connection with sensitization to the hapten diphenylcyclopropenone (DPC). This sequence was found in a woman younger than 45 with alopecia areata. Some clones in this sample may be carry-over from other donors' samples. The DNA sequence is as follows: TGTGCCAGCAGCTTATCCGGGACTAGCGGGGTTTACAATGAGCAGTTCTTC. This encodes CASSLSGTSGVYNEQFF.